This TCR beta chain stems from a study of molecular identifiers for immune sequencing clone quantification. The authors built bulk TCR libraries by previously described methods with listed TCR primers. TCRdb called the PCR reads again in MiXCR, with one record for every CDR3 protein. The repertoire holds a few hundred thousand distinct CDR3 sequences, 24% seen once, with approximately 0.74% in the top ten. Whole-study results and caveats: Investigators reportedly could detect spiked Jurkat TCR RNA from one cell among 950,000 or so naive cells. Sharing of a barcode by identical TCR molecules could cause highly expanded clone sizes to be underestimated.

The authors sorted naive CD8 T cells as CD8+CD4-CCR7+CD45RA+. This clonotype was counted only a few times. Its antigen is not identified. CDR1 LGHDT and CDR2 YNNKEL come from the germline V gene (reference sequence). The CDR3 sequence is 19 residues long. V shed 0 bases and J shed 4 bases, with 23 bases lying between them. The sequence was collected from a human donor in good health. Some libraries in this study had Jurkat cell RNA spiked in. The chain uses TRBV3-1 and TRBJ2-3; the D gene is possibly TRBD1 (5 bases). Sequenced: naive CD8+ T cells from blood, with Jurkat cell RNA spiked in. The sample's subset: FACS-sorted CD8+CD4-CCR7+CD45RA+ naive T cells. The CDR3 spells CASSQDAGWVRVVSDTQYF. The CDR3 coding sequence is TGTGCCAGCAGCCAAGATGCAGGGTGGGTTCGTGTCGTGTCAGATACGCAGTATTTT.